This is a list of T cell receptor beta chains from one sample in a study of early stage breast cancer tumors. Repertoires were generated with immunoSEQ multiplex PCR, while TCRdb's copy carries only in-frame clones and drops some. The sample has tens of thousands of clones, around 80% seen once; the top ten hold 3% to 4%. The sample consisted of blood. These receptor sequences come from a person aged 40 to 49 with breast cancer. Both conserved end residues are part of each CDR3. The order of the fields is V gene, clone size, D gene, J gene, CDR3 protein, CDR3 DNA. The D gene is left open where the match is weak. Clone size appears in some rows only: once, few, many, or a class for an expanded clone.

TRBV11-2	NA	TRBD2	TRBJ2-7	CASSLSPPSGSYEQYF	TGTGCCAGCAGCTTGAGTCCGCCTAGCGGGAGTTACGAGCAGTACTTC
TRBV5-1	NA	NA	TRBJ1-1	CASSLSTGGTEAFF	TGCGCCAGCAGCTTAAGTACCGGGGGCACTGAAGCTTTCTTT
TRBV5-6	once	NA	TRBJ2-1	CASRDRRYNEQFF	TGTGCCAGCCGTGACAGGAGGTACAATGAGCAGTTCTTC
TRBV11-2	few	NA	TRBJ1-1	CASSSLGGHTEAFF	TGTGCCAGCAGCTCCTTGGGGGGCCACACTGAAGCTTTCTTT
TRBV5-4	NA	TRBD2	TRBJ2-3	CASSLARGAGGSTDTQYF	TGTGCCAGCAGCTTGGCCAGGGGAGCGGGAGGGAGCACAGATACGCAGTATTTT
TRBV19	NA	TRBD2	TRBJ2-2	CASSREGLFSAGELFF	TGTGCCAGTAGTCGAGAGGGACTATTTTCGGCCGGGGAGCTGTTTTTT
TRBV5-4	NA	NA	TRBJ1-4	CASSLGGFNEKLFF	TGTGCCAGCAGCTTGGGGGGATTCAATGAAAAACTGTTTTTT
TRBV7-8	NA	NA	TRBJ2-7	CASSLVVLLSPEREQYF	TGTGCCAGCAGCTTAGTGGTTCTGCTTTCCCCGGAGCGCGAGCAGTACTTC
TRBV19	NA	TRBD2	TRBJ2-1	CASSNWRAGAPYNEQFF	TGTGCCAGTAGTAATTGGAGAGCGGGAGCCCCCTACAATGAGCAGTTCTTC
TRBV5-1	NA	TRBD2	TRBJ2-1	CASSLGSGGSSEQFF	TGCGCCAGCAGCTTGGGTTCGGGCGGGAGTAGTGAGCAGTTCTTC
TRBV2	NA	TRBD2	TRBJ2-5	CASSGASGRAGETQYF	TGTGCCAGCAGTGGGGCGAGCGGGAGGGCCGGCGAGACCCAGTACTTC
TRBV4-1	NA	TRBD1	TRBJ1-2	CASSPDRGFYGYTF	TGCGCCAGCAGCCCGGACAGGGGGTTCTATGGCTACACCTTC
TRBV30	NA	NA	TRBJ2-7	CAFGTATYEQYF	TGTGCCTTCGGGACCGCTACTTACGAGCAGTACTTC
TRBV18	NA	NA	TRBJ2-7	CASSPLRQGMSEQYF	TGTGCCAGCTCACCCCTTCGGCAGGGAATGTCCGAGCAGTACTTC
TRBV4-2	NA	NA	TRBJ2-3	CASSQELGSTDTQYF	TGTGCCAGCAGCCAGGAGCTGGGGAGCACAGATACGCAGTATTTT
TRBV7-9	NA	TRBD1	TRBJ1-4	CASSLAQGGEEKLFF	TGTGCCAGCAGCTTAGCGCAGGGGGGTGAAGAAAAACTGTTTTTT
TRBV7-9	few	TRBD2	TRBJ2-2	CASSWEGTGELFF	TGTGCCAGCAGCTGGGAGGGCACCGGGGAGCTGTTTTTT
TRBV11-3	NA	NA	TRBJ2-1	CASSSGRVVEQFF	TGTGCCAGCAGCTCCGGGCGGGTGGTTGAGCAGTTCTTC
TRBV6-6	NA	NA	TRBJ2-5	CASGYREETQYF	TGTGCCAGCGGCTACAGGGAAGAGACCCAGTACTTC
TRBV5-1	NA	TRBD1	TRBJ2-5	CASSGTGLQETQYF	TGCGCCAGCAGCGGGACAGGTCTACAAGAGACCCAGTACTTC
TRBV9	NA	NA	TRBJ1-2	CASSVYGDQGYGYTF	TGTGCCAGCAGCGTATATGGGGATCAGGGCTATGGCTACACCTTC
TRBV7-9	NA	NA	TRBJ2-2	CASSPTTGELFF	TGTGCCAGCAGCCCGACGACCGGGGAGCTGTTTTTT
TRBV6-1	few	NA	TRBJ1-4	CASSLLRYDEKLFF	TGTGCCAGCAGTTTGTTACGATACGATGAAAAACTGTTTTTT
TRBV19	NA	NA	TRBJ1-2	CASISSGYWDRDGYTF	TGTGCCAGTATATCCTCGGGATATTGGGATCGTGATGGCTACACCTTC
TRBV6-6	once	TRBD2	TRBJ2-7	CASSYSLAGREQYF	TGTGCCAGCAGTTACTCCCTAGCGGGAAGGGAGCAGTACTTC
TRBV11-3	NA	TRBD2	TRBJ2-2	CASSTLSGTSGRGEAGELFF	TGTGCCAGCAGCACGCTTTCAGGGACTAGCGGGAGAGGGGAGGCCGGGGAGCTGTTTTTT
TRBV2	NA	TRBD1	TRBJ2-3	CASKPGTGPQYF	TGTGCCAGCAAACCCGGGACAGGGCCGCAGTATTTT
TRBV28	NA	TRBD2	TRBJ2-1	CASSPAGAGGWNEQFF	TGTGCCAGCAGTCCGGCGGGGGCGGGAGGGTGGAATGAGCAGTTCTTC
TRBV19	NA	TRBD1	TRBJ2-7	CASSSDRGASYEQYF	TGTGCCAGTAGTTCCGACAGGGGGGCTTCCTACGAGCAGTACTTC